The 24 T cell receptor beta chains reported below all come from one sample, sequenced in a study of T-cell memory formation after mild COVID-19. A single record per CDR3 protein comes from TCRdb applying MiXCR to the 5' RACE reads. The sample lists around 420,000 distinct CDR3 sequences; 20% to 25% were seen once. The sequenced sample was PBMCs or a T cell subset sorted from them (not recorded which). The source of these receptors is an adult woman who had mild COVID-19 (a few samples of this study predate the infection). Cell type and time point are not known.

This clonotype was observed a handful of times. J is TRBJ2-2 and V is TRBV27; D is ambiguous. The CDR3 runs to 13 residues. CDR1 and CDR2 (germline): MNHEY, SMNVEV (reference sequence). V was clipped by 3 bases and J by 5 bases, with 7 bases between them. CDR3: CASSFVETGELFF. As DNA, the CDR3 is TGTGCCAGCAGTTTTGTGGAGACCGGGGAGCTGTTTTTT.

The genes are TRBV15 and TRBJ2-1, with unresolved D. In germline, CDR1 is LNHNV, CDR2 YYDKDF (reference sequence). V dropped 8 bases and J dropped 7 bases, with 15 bases sitting between them. The CDR3 consists of 13 residues. The CDR3 is CATAKVVHNEQFF. As DNA, the CDR3 is TGTGCCACCGCTAAGGTGGTTCATAATGAGCAGTTCTTC.

The genes are TRBV4-1 and TRBJ2-1, with 14 bases fitting TRBD2. After removal of 6 bases from V and 9 bases from J, the junction contained 1 base not matched to a gene. This CDR3 region has 13 residues. In germline, CDR1 is MGHRA, CDR2 YSYEKL. DNA of the CDR3: TGCGCCAGCAGGACTAGCGGGGGGGCTGAGCAGTTCTTC. This translates into CASRTSGGAEQFF.

This clonotype occurred a few times. This CDR3 reads CASRRSVDPAGANVLTF. Written as DNA, the CDR3 is TGTGCCAGCAGAAGATCTGTCGACCCGGCTGGGGCCAACGTCCTGACTTTC. The rearrangement joins TRBV6-2 or TRBV6-3 to TRBJ2-6, with D unclear. The CDR3 is 17 residues long. CDR1 MNHEY and CDR2 SVGEGT come from the germline V gene. Deletions cut 6 bases from V and 2 bases from J, with 17 bases between.

The chain employs TRBV4-2 and TRBJ2-2, with D unresolved. The CDR3 extends over 13 amino acids. V lost 0 bases and J 5 bases, leaving 4 bases between the germline ends. Germline V gives CDR1 LGHNA, CDR2 YNFKEQ. The CDR3: CASSQDQTGELFF. DNA of the CDR3: TGTGCCAGCAGCCAAGATCAGACCGGGGAGCTGTTTTTT.

This clonotype was seen just once. This chain connects TRBV4-3 to TRBJ2-1; 7 bases align to TRBD2. The V gene's germline CDR1 is LGHNA and CDR2 YSLEER. This CDR3 comprises 15 residues. Trimming took 3 bases from V and 10 from J; bases not matched to a gene: 12. The chain's CDR3 is CASSQERDNLVEQFF. DNA of the CDR3: TGCGCCAGCAGCCAGGAGCGGGATAATCTCGTAGAGCAGTTCTTC.

This clonotype was detected only a few times. This sequence joins TRBV24-1 and TRBJ2-2; 7 bases are shared with TRBD1. From germline, CDR1 is KGHDR and CDR2 SFDVKD. CDR3 length: 15 residues. V was pared by 7 bases and J by 0 bases, with 4 bases of the junction left unmatched. CDR3 sequence: CATSAGTANTGELFF. The CDR3 DNA sequence: TGTGCCACCAGCGCCGGGACAGCGAACACCGGGGAGCTGTTTTTT.

This sequence joins TRBV6-5 and TRBJ2-5, with TRBD2 matching 7 bases. The CDR3 contains 15 residues. CDR1 MNHEY and CDR2 SVGAGI come from the germline V gene. Unmatched junction bases numbered 11, after V lost 8 bases and J lost 2 bases. The CDR3 spells CASSYGAGEQETQYF. The CDR3 DNA reads as TGTGCCAGCTCCTACGGGGCGGGGGAGCAAGAGACCCAGTACTTC.

Written as DNA, the CDR3 is TGTGCCTGGAGAGTCGGGAACGGGTACAATGAGCAGTTCTTC. This gives the protein CAWRVGNGYNEQFF. This rearrangement joins TRBV30 to TRBJ2-1; perhaps TRBD2 as D (5 bases). Deletions cut 3 bases from V and 4 bases from J, with 13 bases between. Germline V CDR1 and CDR2: GTSNPN, SVGIG (reference sequence). CDR3 length equals 14 residues. Supplemented by reference TRBV30 and TRBJ2-1, the full variable domain reads SQTIHQWPATLVQPVGSPLSLECTVEGTSNPNLYWYRQAAGRGLQLLFYSVGIGQISSEVPQNLSASRPQDRQFILSSKKLLLSDSGFYLCAWRVGNGYNEQFFGPGTRLTVL.

This clonotype was counted only a few times. The genes are TRBV5-1 and TRBJ2-5, with 8 bases lining up with TRBD1. Looked up from germline, CDR1 is SGHRS and CDR2 is YFSETQ. The CDR3 length is 15 residues. The J segment lost 5 bases and the V segment lost 4 bases, leaving 10 bases of the junction unmatched. The CDR3 DNA follows: TGCGCCAGCAGCGCCCATCCAGGGACAGGCGAGACCCAGTACTTC. This sequence encodes CASSAHPGTGETQYF.

A word on this clonotype: A clone one base away is much larger, so this may be a read error. This chain joins TRBV6-5 and TRBJ2-1; D gene ambiguous. The CDR3 runs 13 residues. CDR1 is MNHEY and CDR2 is SVGAGI in the germline V gene. V was pared by 2 bases and J by 5 bases, with 7 bases between. Here the CDR3 DNA reads TGTGCCAGCAGTTACAGTCATAACAATGAGCAGTTCTTC. Its protein product is CASSYSHNNEQFF.

This clonotype was picked up a small number of times. J is TRBJ1-4 and V is TRBV5-1; 8 bases match TRBD1. The ends lost 5 bases at V and 6 bases at J; junction bases unmatched: 15. Germline CDR1 and CDR2: SGHRS and YFSETQ. This CDR3 is built from 17 residues. CDR3 DNA: TGCGCCAGCAGTAACAACGCCCAGGGGGCTGGCGATGAAAAACTGTTTTTT. This gives the protein CASSNNAQGAGDEKLFF.

The J gene is TRBJ2-7, the V gene TRBV12-3 or TRBV12-4; D possibly matches TRBD1 or TRBD2 (5 bases each). The ends were cut back, 2 bases at V and 4 bases at J, with 15 bases in the middle. This CDR3 comprises 15 residues. The chain's CDR3 is CASSLSGATPYEQYF. Here the CDR3 DNA reads TGTGCCAGCAGTTTATCCGGGGCGACGCCTTACGAGCAGTACTTC.

This clonotype was recorded a few times. The rearrangement links TRBV12-3 or TRBV12-4 to TRBJ1-5; TRBD1 aligns across 8 bases. The CDR3 has 13 residues. V lost 6 bases and J lost 5; bases outside the gene matches: 3. CDR3 loop: CASSPDRDQPQHF. The DNA for the CDR3 is TGTGCCAGCAGCCCGGACAGGGATCAGCCCCAGCATTTT.

The chain carries TRBV7-3 and TRBJ1-1, with TRBD1 matching over 8 bases. Germline V gene lookup returns CDR1 SGHTA and CDR2 FQGTGA. The CDR3 totals 15 residues. V trimming: 5 bases; J trimming: 4 bases; junction bases outside the gene matches: 9. The CDR3 here is CASSNGQGGLTEAFF. CDR3 bases: TGTGCCAGCAGCAACGGACAGGGAGGCCTCACTGAAGCTTTCTTT. Combining the CDR3 with reference TRBV7-3 and TRBJ1-1 gives the whole variable domain GAGVSQTPSNKVTEKGKYVELRCDPISGHTALYWYRQSLGQGPEFLIYFQGTGAADDSGLPNDRFFAVRPEGSVSTLKIQRTERGDSAVYLCASSNGQGGLTEAFFGQGTRLTVV.

This clonotype has just a few counts. This chain connects TRBV7-2 to TRBJ2-3; TRBD2 agrees at 7 bases. This CDR3 has 16 amino acids. Germline loops: CDR1 SGHTA, CDR2 FQGNSA. Unmatched junction bases numbered 9, after V lost 5 bases and J lost 1 base. This chain's CDR3 is CASSTRRAGRTDTQYF. CDR3 nucleotide sequence: TGTGCCAGCAGCACCCGGCGAGCGGGACGCACAGATACGCAGTATTTT.

The genes are TRBV7-3 and TRBJ1-1; a weak D match, TRBD1 (5 bases). Germline V CDR1 and CDR2: SGHTA, FQGTGA. With 4 bases removed from V and 5 bases from J, the gap between germline ends came to 14 bases. CDR3 length: 14 amino acids. Here the CDR3 reads CASSWGTVRTEAFF. CDR3 sequence (DNA): TGTGCCAGCAGCTGGGGGACGGTGAGGACTGAAGCTTTCTTT.

The chain recombines TRBV30 with TRBJ2-1; D is perhaps TRBD2 (6 bases). The CDR3 covers 12 residues. Germline loops: CDR1 GTSNPN, CDR2 SVGIG (reference sequence). V gave up 3 bases and J gave up 12 bases, with 15 bases separating them. The CDR3 region is CAWRRGGGWQFF. The DNA for the CDR3 is TGTGCCTGGAGAAGGGGAGGCGGGTGGCAGTTCTTC.

This clonotype appeared a few times. This chain links TRBV20-1 with TRBJ2-3; 9 nucleotides match TRBD2. This CDR3 spans 14 amino acids. Germline V gene sequence: CDR1 DFQATT, CDR2 SNEGSKA (reference sequence). The V and J ends lost 3 bases and 2 bases, in that order; junction bases with no gene match: 3. The CDR3 loop reads CSARAGGNTDTQYF. For the CDR3, the DNA is TGCAGTGCTAGGGCGGGGGGGAACACAGATACGCAGTATTTT.

This clonotype has just a few counts. V usage is TRBV24-1 and J usage is TRBJ2-2, with no clear D. V was trimmed by 5 bases and J by 7 bases, leaving 10 bases between them. Germline loops: CDR1 KGHDR, CDR2 SFDVKD. This CDR3 contains 13 residues. The chain's CDR3 is CATSVLSFGELFF. The CDR3 DNA follows: TGTGCCACCAGTGTACTGAGTTTCGGGGAGCTGTTTTTT.

This clonotype was counted at least ten times. The genes are TRBV12-3 or TRBV12-4 and TRBJ2-2; D is uncertain. The CDR3 is 14 residues long. The germline V and J ends were trimmed by 3 bases and 3 bases, with 8 bases remaining between them. CDR3 DNA: TGTGCCAGCAGTTTGAAACTCTACACCGGGGAGCTGTTTTTT. The encoded protein is CASSLKLYTGELFF.

The rearrangement joins TRBV7-2 to TRBJ2-1, with D possibly matching TRBD1 (5 bases). CDR3 size: 14 residues. Per the germline V gene, CDR1 is SGHTA and CDR2 is FQGNSA. V gave up 1 base and J gave up 9 bases, with 13 bases separating them. The CDR3 nucleotides read TGTGCCAGCAGCTTAGGGGGTTCTCAGGGTGAGCAGTTCTTC. It specifies CASSLGGSQGEQFF.

CDR3 sequence: CASSPSPFSGGVDTQYF. The CDR3 DNA is TGTGCCAGCAGCCCTAGCCCCTTTAGCGGGGGGGTAGATACGCAGTATTTT. This chain uses TRBV7-9 with TRBJ2-3; 11 bases agree with TRBD2. V was clipped by 5 bases and J by 5 bases; unmatched bases: 12. The CDR3 runs to 17 residues. Germline CDR1 SEHNR, CDR2 FQNEAQ (reference sequence).

The genes are TRBV12-3 or TRBV12-4 and TRBJ2-7; possible D gene TRBD2, 5 bases. Trimming left V 0 bases short and J 2 bases short, with 5 bases between. There are 13 residues in the CDR3. The CDR3 DNA reads TGTGCCAGCAGTTTAGCGCGGGCCTACGAGCAGTACTTC. This gives the protein CASSLARAYEQYF.